This T cell receptor (beta chain) came from a study of control samples from healthy donors and cancer patients. The CDR3 spans 12 residues. The V gene lost 4 bases and the J gene lost 3 bases, with 4 bases spanning the gap. Germline loops: CDR1 KGHDR, CDR2 SFDVKD. Data came from immunoSEQ multiplex PCR; TCRdb stores just in-frame clones and leaves some out. The sample includes under 65,000 clones, about nine tenths seen only once; the top ten take over 1%. Sequencing was carried out using PBMCs. The J gene is TRBJ2-3, the V gene TRBV24-1, with D unclear. The sequence was collected from a woman aged 45-60 years with colorectal cancer. DNA of the CDR3: TGTGCCACCAGTGACAGGACAGATACGCAGTATTTT. Amino acid sequence: CATSDRTDTQYF.